The 30 T cell receptor beta chains presented below share a single source sample, sequenced in a study of T cell responses to AZD1222 COVID-19 vaccine. Using immunoSEQ multiplex PCR, the repertoire was profiled, and TCRdb retains in-frame clones only, with some absent. The data hold just over 15,000 clones, with 88% observed a single time. The sequencing used peripheral blood, collected 28 days after the second AZD1222 dose. Receptors were obtained from an adult who received the AZD1222 COVID-19 vaccine.

J is TRBJ2-3 and V is TRBV7-3; D possibly corresponds to TRBD1 (5 bases). CDR1 is SGHTA and CDR2 is FQGTGA in the germline V gene. Trimming removed 6 bases from V and 2 bases from J, with 15 bases in between. This CDR3 is 15 amino acids long. In nucleotides, the CDR3 is TGTGCCAGCAGTCAGTTAGGGGCAGACACAGATACGCAGTATTTT. Residues: CASSQLGADTDTQYF.

This clone has a handful of counts. The J gene is TRBJ1-2, the V gene TRBV6-1; D is unclear. The CDR3 spans 14 residues. Between the trimmed V and J ends, which lost 3 bases and 5 bases, there was a span of 13 bases. From germline, CDR1 is MNHNS and CDR2 SASEGT. CDR3 in amino acids: CASSESGLIYGYTF. The CDR3 DNA reads as TGTGCCAGCAGTGAGTCTGGACTGATTTATGGCTACACCTTC.

The chain uses TRBV5-1 and TRBJ2-7, with 9 nucleotides matching TRBD1. J lost 5 bases, V lost 4 bases, and 7 bases had no gene match. Germline lookup yields CDR1 SGHRS and CDR2 YFSETQ. The CDR3 is 14 amino acids. In DNA, the CDR3 is TGCGCCAGCAGCCCAGACAGGGGGGACGACGAGCAGTACTTC. Translating gives CASSPDRGDDEQYF.

This clone was seen a handful of times. The chain couples TRBV15 to TRBJ1-5, with D tentatively TRBD1 (5 bases). V was shortened by 6 bases and J by 7 bases, with 19 bases between the two germline ends. This CDR3 has 15 residues. Per germline, CDR1 LNHNV and CDR2 YYDKDF (reference sequence). This CDR3 reads CATSFGLRAGQPQHF. CDR3 bases: TGTGCCACCAGTTTTGGACTCAGGGCAGGACAGCCCCAGCATTTT.

The rearrangement joins TRBV18 to TRBJ2-7; the D gene is possibly TRBD2 (6 bases). The V gene lost 3 bases and the J gene lost 3 bases, with 9 bases spanning the gap. The CDR3 is 13 amino acids. Germline lookup yields CDR1 KGHSH and CDR2 LQKENI. The CDR3: CASSPGTDYEQYF. In nucleotides, the CDR3 is TGTGCCAGCTCACCCGGGACTGACTACGAGCAGTACTTC. The whole variable domain, filled in from reference TRBV18 and TRBJ2-7, reads NAGVMQNPRHLVRRRGQEARLRCSPMKGHSHVYWYRQLPEEGLKFMVYLQKENIIDESGMPKERFSAEFPKEGPSILRIQQVVRGDSAAYFCASSPGTDYEQYFGPGTRLTVT.

In DNA form, the CDR3 reads TGTGCCAGCAGTTCGGGACAGCAGTCTAACTATGGCTACACCTTC. Encoded protein: CASSSGQQSNYGYTF. This chain uses TRBV28 with TRBJ1-2, with 7 bases fitting TRBD1. J gave up 0 bases and V 4 bases, and 5 bases lay outside the gene matches. CDR3 length: 15 amino acids. The V gene's germline CDR1 is MDHEN and CDR2 SYDVKM.

V gene TRBV18 combines with J gene TRBJ2-1; 7 bases line up with TRBD2. The ends lost 1 base at V and 4 bases at J; junction bases unmatched: 7. Germline-derived CDR1 and CDR2 are KGHSH and LQKENI. The CDR3 is 16 residues long. The CDR3 region has the DNA TGTGCCAGCTCACCACGGCTAGCGGAGAATTACAATGAGCAGTTCTTC. It yields the protein CASSPRLAENYNEQFF. Full variable domain (rest looked up from reference TRBV18 and TRBJ2-1): NAGVMQNPRHLVRRRGQEARLRCSPMKGHSHVYWYRQLPEEGLKFMVYLQKENIIDESGMPKERFSAEFPKEGPSILRIQQVVRGDSAAYFCASSPRLAENYNEQFFGPGTRLTVL.

This chain connects TRBV9 to TRBJ1-2, with 11 bases that match TRBD1. The CDR3 is 19 residues long. V shed 0 bases, J shed 4 bases, and the junction held 14 bases outside the gene matches. Germline lookup yields CDR1 SGDLS and CDR2 YYNGEE. The CDR3 sequence is CASSVEGVTGTGGLYGYTF. CDR3 bases: TGTGCCAGCAGCGTAGAGGGAGTTACCGGGACAGGGGGTCTCTATGGCTACACCTTC.

The chain uses TRBV24-1 and TRBJ1-2; D is uncertain. V was cut by 2 bases and J by 2 bases, with 5 bases left in between. CDR3 length: 13 amino acids. Germline V CDR1 and CDR2: KGHDR, SFDVKD. CDR3: CATSDSGNYGYTF. CDR3 bases: TGTGCCACCAGTGATTCGGGGAACTATGGCTACACCTTC.

V gene TRBV6-5 combines with J gene TRBJ1-3; D not certain. Per the germline V gene, CDR1 is MNHEY and CDR2 is SVGAGI. Trimming removed 4 bases at V and 0 bases at J, with 7 bases between. This CDR3 spans 14 amino acids. CDR3 nucleotides: TGTGCCAGCAGTTCCCTGCACTCTGGAAACACCATATATTTT. This translates into CASSSLHSGNTIYF.

The gene calls are TRBV5-6 and TRBJ1-1, with D maybe TRBD1 (5 bases). In germline, CDR1 is SGHDT, CDR2 YYEEEE. The germline V and J ends were trimmed by 2 bases and 4 bases, with 12 bases remaining between them. There are 14 residues in the CDR3. The chain's CDR3 is CASSFLGEGTEAFF. In DNA form, the CDR3 reads TGTGCCAGCAGCTTCCTAGGGGAGGGCACTGAAGCTTTCTTT.

V is TRBV9 and J is TRBJ1-4; 9 positions match TRBD1. J lost 8 bases, V lost 4 bases, and 9 bases had no gene match. The CDR3 is 15 amino acids. Per germline, CDR1 SGDLS and CDR2 YYNGEE. This CDR3 is CASSIRTGAGEKLFF. The CDR3 bases are TGTGCCAGCAGCATACGGACAGGGGCTGGGGAAAAACTGTTTTTT.

The chain joins TRBV3-1 (or the pseudogene TRBV3-2) to TRBJ1-2, with TRBD1 matching 7 bases. J lost 6 bases, V lost 2 bases, and 6 bases had no gene match. CDR3 length equals 14 residues. The germline V gene encodes CDR1 LGHDT and CDR2 YNNKEL (reference sequence). CDR3 nucleotides: TGTGCCAGCAGCCAATTTGAAGGGGGCGATGGCTACACCTTC. Its translation: CASSQFEGGDGYTF.

The chain couples TRBV6-5 to TRBJ1-5, with D unresolved. The ends were cut back, 4 bases at V and 6 bases at J, with 10 bases in the middle. This CDR3 region has 13 residues. The germline V gene has CDR1 MNHEY and CDR2 SVGAGI. CDR3 DNA: TGTGCCAGCAGTTTAAGGACGGGTCAGCCCCAGCATTTT. Translated: CASSLRTGQPQHF.

The chain couples TRBV4-2 to TRBJ2-2; D is tentatively TRBD1 or TRBD2 (5 bases each). Germline lookup yields CDR1 LGHNA and CDR2 YNFKEQ. The V end was cut by 5 bases, the J end by 2 bases, with 15 bases between. CDR3 length: 16 amino acids. The CDR3 region has the DNA TGTGCCAGCAGCGCCCCCCGGGGCGTTAACACCGGGGAGCTGTTTTTT. It translates to CASSAPRGVNTGELFF.

This chain links TRBV27 with TRBJ1-5; D unclear. This CDR3 is built from 17 residues. Germline lookup yields CDR1 MNHEY and CDR2 SMNVEV (reference sequence). V was cut by 2 bases and J by 0 bases, with 14 bases left in between. CDR3 bases: TGTGCCAGCAGTTTAATCCCTCCCTATAATAGCAATCAGCCCCAGCATTTT. Translating it yields CASSLIPPYNSNQPQHF.

The chain recombines TRBV12-5 with TRBJ1-2; D uncertain. With 0 bases removed from V and 5 bases from J, the gap between germline ends came to 10 bases. Germline loops: CDR1 LGHNT, CDR2 FRNRAP. CDR3 length: 14 residues. The CDR3 here is CASGLVGTEYGYTF. DNA of the CDR3: TGTGCTAGTGGTTTGGTGGGCACGGAGTATGGCTACACCTTC.

CDR3 in DNA: TGTGCCAGCAGCCGAGACGTCACTGGGTCAGATACGCAGTATTTT. It yields the protein CASSRDVTGSDTQYF. The V call is TRBV3-1 (or the pseudogene TRBV3-2), the J call TRBJ2-3; D not certain. Germline V gene data show CDR1 as LGHDT and CDR2 as YNNKEL (reference sequence). Trimming shortened V by 4 bases and J by 4 bases, and 15 bases separated the two germline ends. The CDR3 runs 15 residues.

The chain is built from TRBV18 and TRBJ1-1; D remains unclear. V lost 5 bases to trimming and J lost 0 bases, with 10 bases between them. This CDR3 has 14 residues. Germline CDR1 reads KGHSH; CDR2 reads LQKENI. As DNA, the CDR3 is TGTGCCAGCTCAAGTACGACGGTGAACACTGAAGCTTTCTTT. This gives the protein CASSSTTVNTEAFF. The full variable domain, in which reference TRBV18 and TRBJ1-1 provide the parts outside the CDR3, is NAGVMQNPRHLVRRRGQEARLRCSPMKGHSHVYWYRQLPEEGLKFMVYLQKENIIDESGMPKERFSAEFPKEGPSILRIQQVVRGDSAAYFCASSSTTVNTEAFFGQGTRLTVV.

V usage is TRBV2 and J usage is TRBJ1-2; 10 bases map to TRBD1. This CDR3 comprises 12 residues. The germline V gene encodes CDR1 SNHLY and CDR2 FYNNEI. V dropped 9 bases and J dropped 10; count of bases not matched to a gene: 8. The CDR3 region is CASQQGTGVYTF. CDR3 nucleotides: TGTGCCAGTCAGCAGGGGACAGGGGTCTACACCTTC.

DNA for the CDR3: TGTGCCAGCAACCACCGATCCGGGGCAGTTAACTATGGCTACACCTTC. Encoded protein: CASNHRSGAVNYGYTF. The chain is built from TRBV19 and TRBJ1-2, with a weak D call TRBD1 (5 bases). CDR3 length: 16 amino acids. Looked up from germline, CDR1 is LNHDA and CDR2 is SQIVND (reference sequence). Trimming took 9 bases from V and 1 from J, leaving 21 bases between them.

The genes are TRBV28 and TRBJ1-5, with D possibly being TRBD1 (5 bases). The germline CDR1 and CDR2 sequences are MDHEN and SYDVKM. The V end lost 6 bases, the J end lost 4 bases, and 16 bases lay between the germline ends. There are 15 residues in the CDR3. The CDR3 protein is CASSPVWEGNQPQHF. CDR3 bases: TGTGCCAGCAGCCCCGTTTGGGAGGGGAATCAGCCCCAGCATTTT.

The rearrangement joins TRBV29-1 to TRBJ2-1; TRBD2 aligns across 10 bases. There are 15 residues in the CDR3. CDR1 and CDR2 (germline): SQVTM, ANQGSEA. J gave up 12 bases and V 5 bases, and 16 bases lay outside the gene matches. CDR3 region: CSVSPWGAGGPVQFF. The CDR3 DNA follows: TGCAGCGTTTCGCCCTGGGGAGCGGGAGGGCCAGTGCAGTTCTTC.

This sequence joins TRBV5-1 and TRBJ1-6; no clear D. Per the germline V gene, CDR1 is SGHRS and CDR2 is YFSETQ. This CDR3 has 16 residues. The V end was cut by 6 bases, the J end by 1 base, with 14 bases between. DNA for the CDR3: TGCGCCAGCATGGAGGAGGGAAGGTCCTATAATTCACCCCTCCACTTT. As protein: CASMEEGRSYNSPLHF.

J is TRBJ1-6 and V is TRBV6-5, with D perhaps TRBD1 (5 bases). The CDR3 loop spans 15 amino acids. V lost 8 bases and J lost 9, with 20 bases in between. CDR1 is MNHEY, CDR2 SVGAGI, per germline. The CDR3 spells CASFDGVWGSSPLHF. The CDR3 DNA follows: TGTGCCAGCTTTGATGGGGTCTGGGGGAGTTCACCCCTCCACTTT.

The V gene is TRBV10-1, the J gene TRBJ2-1; 7 nucleotides match TRBD1. Losses at the gene ends were 0 bases for V and 2 bases for J; bases not matched to a gene: 7. There are 17 residues in the CDR3. CDR1 is WNHNN and CDR2 is SYGVQD in the germline V gene (reference sequence). For the CDR3, the DNA is TGCGCCAGCAGTGAGTCGAGACAGGGTAGTGCCTACAATGAGCAGTTCTTC. Amino acid sequence: CASSESRQGSAYNEQFF.

Here the CDR3 reads CASSSPGGIFTDTQYF. For the CDR3, the DNA is TGTGCCAGCAGCTCGCCGGGGGGAATATTCACAGATACGCAGTATTTT. The chain carries TRBV7-2 and TRBJ2-3; 7 bases agree with TRBD2. Trimming cost V 4 bases and J 2 bases; bases outside gene matches: 9. CDR1 is SGHTA, CDR2 FQGNSA, per germline. The CDR3 length is 16 residues.

The rearrangement uses TRBV5-6 and TRBJ2-7; 8 nucleotides match TRBD1. Germline V CDR1 and CDR2: SGHDT, YYEEEE. After removal of 1 base from V and 3 bases from J, the junction contained 0 bases not matched to a gene. The CDR3 has 13 residues. CDR3 in amino acids: CASSLTGGYEQYF. The CDR3 DNA reads TGTGCCAGCAGCTTGACAGGGGGCTACGAGCAGTACTTC.

The chain has TRBV3-1 (or the pseudogene TRBV3-2) and TRBJ2-3; TRBD2 matches 10 bases. V trimming: 4 bases; J trimming: 5 bases; junction bases outside the gene matches: 15. The CDR3 is 18 residues long. Per germline, CDR1 LGHDT and CDR2 YNNKEL (reference sequence). The CDR3: CASSPWTSGPPRGDTQYF. In nucleotides, the CDR3 is TGTGCCAGCAGCCCCTGGACTAGCGGTCCCCCCCGCGGAGATACGCAGTATTTT.

The V call is TRBV9, the J call TRBJ2-1; D gene ambiguous. V lost 0 bases, J lost 0 bases, and 10 bases lay in between. CDR3 length: 16 residues. Germline V gene lookup returns CDR1 SGDLS and CDR2 YYNGEE. The DNA for the CDR3 is TGTGCCAGCAGCGTAGAAGGTGTAAGCTCCTACAATGAGCAGTTCTTC. It encodes CASSVEGVSSYNEQFF.